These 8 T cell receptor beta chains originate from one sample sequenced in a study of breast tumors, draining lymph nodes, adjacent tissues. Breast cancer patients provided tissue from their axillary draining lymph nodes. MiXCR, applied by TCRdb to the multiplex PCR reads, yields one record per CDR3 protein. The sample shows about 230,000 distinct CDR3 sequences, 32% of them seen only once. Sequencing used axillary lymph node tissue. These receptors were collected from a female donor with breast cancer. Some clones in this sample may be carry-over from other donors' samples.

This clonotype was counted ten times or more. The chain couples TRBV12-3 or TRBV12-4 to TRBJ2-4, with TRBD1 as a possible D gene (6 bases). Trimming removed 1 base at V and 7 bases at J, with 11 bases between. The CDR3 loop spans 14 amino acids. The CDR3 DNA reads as TGTGCCAGCAGTTTAGGGGCAGGGGCGAACATTCAGTACTTC. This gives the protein CASSLGAGANIQYF.

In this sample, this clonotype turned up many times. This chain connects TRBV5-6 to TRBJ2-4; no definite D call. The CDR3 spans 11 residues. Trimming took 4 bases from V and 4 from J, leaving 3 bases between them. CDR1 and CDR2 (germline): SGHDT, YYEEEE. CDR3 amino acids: CASSIKNIQYF. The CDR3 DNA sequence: TGTGCCAGCAGCATTAAAAACATTCAGTACTTC.

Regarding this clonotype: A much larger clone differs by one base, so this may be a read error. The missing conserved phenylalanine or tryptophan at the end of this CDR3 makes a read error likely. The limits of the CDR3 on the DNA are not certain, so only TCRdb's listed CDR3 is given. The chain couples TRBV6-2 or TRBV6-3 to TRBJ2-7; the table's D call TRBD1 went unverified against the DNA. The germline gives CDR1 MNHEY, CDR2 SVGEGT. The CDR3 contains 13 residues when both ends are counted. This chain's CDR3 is CASSHSQGTGCHL.

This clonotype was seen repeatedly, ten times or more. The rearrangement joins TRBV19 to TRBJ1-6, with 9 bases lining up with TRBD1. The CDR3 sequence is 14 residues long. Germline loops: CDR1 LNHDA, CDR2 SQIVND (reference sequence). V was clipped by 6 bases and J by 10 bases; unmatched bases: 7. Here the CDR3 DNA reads TGTGCCAGTAGCGCGACAGGGGGAGGGTCACCCCTCCACTTT. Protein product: CASSATGGGSPLHF. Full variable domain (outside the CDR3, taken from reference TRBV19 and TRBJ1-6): DGGITQSPKYLFRKEGQNVTLSCEQNLNHDAMYWYRQDPGQGLRLIYYSQIVNDFQKGDIAEGYSVSREKKESFPLTVTSAQKNPTAFYLCASSATGGGSPLHFGNGTRLTVT.

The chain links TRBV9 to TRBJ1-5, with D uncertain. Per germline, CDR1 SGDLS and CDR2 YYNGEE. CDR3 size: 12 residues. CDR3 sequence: CARVRSNQPQHF. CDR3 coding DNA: TGTGCTAGAGTAAGGAGCAATCAGCCCCAGCATTTT. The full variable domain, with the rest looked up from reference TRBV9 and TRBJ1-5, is DSGVTQTPKHLITATGQRVTLRCSPRSGDLSVYWYQQSLDQGLQFLIQYYNGEERAKGNILERFSAQQFPDLHSELNLSSLELGDSALYFCARVRSNQPQHFGDGTRLSIL.

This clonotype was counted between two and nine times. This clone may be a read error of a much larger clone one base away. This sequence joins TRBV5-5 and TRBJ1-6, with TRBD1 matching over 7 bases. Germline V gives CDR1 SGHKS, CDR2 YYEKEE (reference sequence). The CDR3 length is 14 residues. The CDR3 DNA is TGTACCAGCAGCTACGGGACAGATCATTCACCCCTCCACTTT. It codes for CTSSYGTDHSPLHF.

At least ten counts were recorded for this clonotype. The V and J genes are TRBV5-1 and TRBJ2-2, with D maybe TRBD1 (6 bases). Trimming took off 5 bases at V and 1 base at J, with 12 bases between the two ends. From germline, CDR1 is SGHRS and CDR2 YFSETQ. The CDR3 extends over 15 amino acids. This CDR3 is CASREQGRNTGELFF. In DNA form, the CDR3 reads TGCGCCAGCAGAGAACAGGGAAGGAACACCGGGGAGCTGTTTTTT.

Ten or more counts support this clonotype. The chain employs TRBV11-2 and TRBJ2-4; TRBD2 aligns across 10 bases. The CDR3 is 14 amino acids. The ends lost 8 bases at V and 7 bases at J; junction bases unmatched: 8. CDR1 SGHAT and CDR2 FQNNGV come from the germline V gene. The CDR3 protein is CASASSGSRNIQYF. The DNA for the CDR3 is TGTGCCAGCGCCTCTAGCGGGAGTAGGAACATTCAGTACTTC.